The rows below give T cell receptor beta chains drawn from one sample of a study of OX40 agonist ivuxolimab in advanced cancers. Here immunoSEQ multiplex PCR was the method, and the copy in TCRdb shows in-frame clones only, minus some. The sample has some 90,000 clones; approximately 92% are singletons. Source: CD4+ or CD8+ T cells sorted from blood, taken in a trial of the OX40 agonist ivuxolimab. Every receptor here comes from an adult with an advanced solid tumor such as melanoma, head and neck, liver or kidney cancer. Each CDR3 is given with its conserved first and last residue. Fields, in order: D gene, V gene, clone size, J gene, CDR3 DNA, CDR3 protein. A D gene is named only where the DNA matches it firmly. Size is stated for part of the rows, as once, few or many counts, or as a class when the clone is expanded.

NA	TRBV9	once	TRBJ2-7	TGTGCCAGCAGCGTAGGTAACAGTTTGGACGAGCAGTACTTC	CASSVGNSLDEQYF
NA	TRBV7-6	NA	TRBJ2-7	TGTGCCAGCAGCTTAGGAACAGCGTACGAGCAGTACTTC	CASSLGTAYEQYF
NA	TRBV27	NA	TRBJ2-7	TGTGCCAGCAGTGGAAACAGGGACGAGCAGTACTTC	CASSGNRDEQYF
TRBD2	TRBV5-8	NA	TRBJ2-1	TGTGCCAGCGCTTTGTTAAAAGGCGGGAGGAGGAATGAGCAGTTCTTC	CASALLKGGRRNEQFF
NA	TRBV4-3	NA	TRBJ1-2	TGCGCCAGCAGCCAAGACCGGGCAGGGGCGGTCAACTATGGCTACACCTTC	CASSQDRAGAVNYGYTF
NA	TRBV27	NA	TRBJ2-7	TGTGCCAGCAGTTTTCATACCTACGAGCAGTACTTC	CASSFHTYEQYF
NA	TRBV15	few	TRBJ2-4	TGTGCCACCAGCATTCGCAGGTCCAACATTCAGTACTTC	CATSIRRSNIQYF
TRBD1	TRBV28	NA	TRBJ2-5	TGTGCCAGCACCGAAAGGGACAGCCAAGAGACCCAGTACTTC	CASTERDSQETQYF
NA	TRBV7-6	NA	TRBJ2-7	TGTGCCAGCAGCTTGGGGGGCCTTCTCTCCTACGAGCAGTACTTC	CASSLGGLLSYEQYF
NA	TRBV9	once	TRBJ1-3	TGTGCCAGCAGCGTCGCGAGGACTGGAAACACCATATATTTT	CASSVARTGNTIYF
TRBD2	TRBV9	NA	TRBJ2-7	TGTGCCAGCAGCTCCATGGGGACTAGTACGGGGGAGCAGTACTTC	CASSSMGTSTGEQYF
TRBD2	TRBV9	NA	TRBJ2-1	TGTGCCAGCAGCGGAACGACTAGCCATGAGCAGTTCTTC	CASSGTTSHEQFF
TRBD1	TRBV6-5	NA	TRBJ2-7	TGTGCCAGCAGTTACAACACAGGGGGCTGGTACGAGCAGTACTTC	CASSYNTGGWYEQYF
NA	TRBV7-8	NA	TRBJ2-1	TGTGCCAGCCAACAGGGCAATGAGCAGTTCTTC	CASQQGNEQFF
TRBD2	TRBV19	NA	TRBJ2-1	TGTGCCTCAAGCCGGGGGCTAGCGGGAAACAATGAGCAGTTCTTC	CASSRGLAGNNEQFF
TRBD1	TRBV7-9	NA	TRBJ2-7	TGTGCCAGCAGCTCGGGACAGGGGGGGTACGAGCAGTACTTC	CASSSGQGGYEQYF
NA	TRBV2	NA	TRBJ1-1	TGTGCCAGCAGTTACGGGAACACTGAAGCTTTCTTT	CASSYGNTEAFF
NA	TRBV5-1	once	TRBJ1-1	TGCGCCAGCAGCTTGGCCCTATCGGGGGGCGGGACTGAAGCTTTCTTT	CASSLALSGGGTEAFF
NA	TRBV7-8	medium-sized	TRBJ2-7	TGTGCCAGCAGCTTAATCAGGCCCTTCATCGAGCAGTACTTC	CASSLIRPFIEQYF
NA	TRBV5-6	NA	TRBJ2-5	TGTGCCAGCAGCTTGACGGTACAAGAGACCCAGTACTTC	CASSLTVQETQYF
NA	TRBV25-1	NA	TRBJ2-1	TGTGCCAGCAGTGAAAGGGGGGGGTACAATGAGCAGTTCTTC	CASSERGGYNEQFF
TRBD1	TRBV6-5	once	TRBJ1-2	TGTGCCAGCATTAGGTCGCCGGGACAGGGAGATGGCTACACCTTC	CASIRSPGQGDGYTF
TRBD2	TRBV27	medium-sized	TRBJ2-7	TGTGCCAGCAGTTTACTCCAGACTAGCGGGGCGGGGGAGCAGTACTTC	CASSLLQTSGAGEQYF
TRBD2	TRBV5-1	once	TRBJ2-3	TGCGCCAGCAGCCCTATTAGCGGGGGCGCGAGCGATACGCAGTATTTT	CASSPISGGASDTQYF
TRBD2	TRBV6-1	NA	TRBJ2-7	TGTGCCAGCAGTATGGGACTAGCGGGAACCTACGAGCAGTACTTC	CASSMGLAGTYEQYF
NA	TRBV4-1	NA	TRBJ1-3	TGCGCCAGCAGCCAAGATTCGGCAGAACCCATATATTTT	CASSQDSAEPIYF
NA	TRBV27	few	TRBJ1-5	TGTGCCAGCAAAACAGGACTCAATCAGCCCCAGCATTTT	CASKTGLNQPQHF
NA	TRBV9	few	TRBJ2-7	TGTGCCAGCAGCCCGCGACAGTCCCACGAGCAGTACTTC	CASSPRQSHEQYF
TRBD2	TRBV5-1	NA	TRBJ2-3	TGCGCCAGCAGCTTGAAGCGGGAGGTGGCTGATACGCAGTATTTT	CASSLKREVADTQYF
NA	TRBV27	once	TRBJ1-5	TGTGCCAGCAGACTCCGGGACGCGACGAATCAGCCCCAGCATTTT	CASRLRDATNQPQHF
TRBD2	TRBV5-1	NA	TRBJ2-2	TGCGCCAGCAGTCCCGATGCTAGCGGGACTTTTATCGGGGAGCTGTTTTTT	CASSPDASGTFIGELFF
NA	TRBV15	NA	TRBJ2-7	TGTGCCACCAGCAGGGACAAAGGCGGCAGGTCCTACGAGCAGTACTTC	CATSRDKGGRSYEQYF
TRBD1	TRBV5-8	NA	TRBJ1-4	TGTGCCAGCAGCACCGGGACAGCTGTAAGGGAAAAACTGTTTTTT	CASSTGTAVREKLFF
NA	TRBV4-3	NA	TRBJ2-2	TGCGCCAGCAGCCAAGGACGTCCCGGGGAGCTGTTTTTT	CASSQGRPGELFF
NA	TRBV5-1	NA	TRBJ2-1	TGCGCCAGCAGCCCCATTGGACGGCACAATGAGCAGTTCTTC	CASSPIGRHNEQFF
NA	TRBV6-4	NA	TRBJ2-1	TGTGCCAGCAGTGGCCGCAGGGTCCCCTACAATGAGCAGTTCTTC	CASSGRRVPYNEQFF
TRBD1	TRBV13	once	TRBJ1-1	TGTGCCAGCAGCGTATGGGACAGGACCCAAGCTTTCTTT	CASSVWDRTQAFF
NA	TRBV5-6	NA	TRBJ2-7	TGTGCCAGCAGCAGCATTCGGGACGAGCAGTACTTC	CASSSIRDEQYF
NA	TRBV6-5	NA	TRBJ2-2	TGTGCCAGCAGTCTTAGCGGAGGCACCGGGGAGCTGTTTTTT	CASSLSGGTGELFF
NA	TRBV15	NA	TRBJ2-1	TGTGCCACCAGCTGGGGAGGTAATGAGCAGTTCTTC	CATSWGGNEQFF
TRBD2	TRBV27	NA	TRBJ2-1	TGTGCCAGCAGTTTAGCGGGGGGGCTTGGCAATGAGCAGTTCTTC	CASSLAGGLGNEQFF
NA	TRBV11-3	NA	TRBJ1-2	TGTGCCAGCAGCCCCGCTGGGGACTATGGCTACACCTTC	CASSPAGDYGYTF
NA	TRBV19	NA	TRBJ1-3	TGTGCCAGCCTTGGACTAAACACCATATATTTT	CASLGLNTIYF
TRBD2	TRBV5-1	NA	TRBJ2-7	TGCGCCAGCAGCCCCGCCCGGGGGGGAAGTTTAGAGCAGTACTTC	CASSPARGGSLEQYF
TRBD1	TRBV27	NA	TRBJ2-7	TGTGCCAGCAGTTCGACAGGGCCGTACGAGCAGTACTTC	CASSSTGPYEQYF
NA	TRBV19	NA	TRBJ1-2	TGTGCCAGTAGTCCTACAGGGCATGGCTACACCTTC	CASSPTGHGYTF
NA	TRBV6-5	NA	TRBJ2-5	TGTGCCAGCGCCGGCGGATTCGGGGCCCAGTACTTC	CASAGGFGAQYF
TRBD2	TRBV7-2	NA	TRBJ2-3	TGTGCCAGCAGCTCCCCCGGGCTAGCGGGAGCGGGGGATACGCAGTATTTT	CASSSPGLAGAGDTQYF
NA	TRBV2	NA	TRBJ2-7	TGTGCCAGCAGGGAAGCTTACGAGCAGTACTTC	CASREAYEQYF
TRBD1	TRBV7-6	NA	TRBJ1-4	TGTGCCAGCAGCTTAACGACAGGGGGAACTAATGAAAAACTGTTTTTT	CASSLTTGGTNEKLFF